The text below deals with one TCR beta chain. Its antigen is still unknown. Extracted RNA was reverse transcribed, and the resulting cDNA served as sequencing template. Method: immunoSEQ multiplex PCR; TCRdb's copy keeps in-frame clones and lacks some. Of around 210,000 clones listed, 64% were seen once; the top ten hold 3.5% to 5%. Per germline, CDR1 SGHNT and CDR2 YYREEE (reference sequence). V was clipped by 2 bases and J by 6 bases, with 16 bases between them. The CDR3 runs 15 residues. The entry originates in a study of CD8+ T cells in alopecia areata. Study summary: Severity was scored as percentage of affected scalp area in treated patients. Study-wide results and limits: The treated group had a single nonresponder, limiting CD8+ expansion-response conclusions. Alphabeta T cells residing in normal skin are also sequenced in scalp samples. The study found that many expanded lesional clones persisted in scalp and blood during tofacitinib.

The treatment was: oral pan-JAK inhibitor, 5-10 mg twice daily. The sequence was collected from a human donor with alopecia areata. This chain uses TRBV5-4 with TRBJ2-3; tentatively, D is TRBD1 or TRBD2 (6 bases each). The input for sequencing was CD4+ T cells sorted from blood, taken at week 4, from a patient treated with tofacitinib. The CDR3, as DNA: TGTGCCAGCAGCTTTGGTCAGGGGAGGATGGATACGCAGTATTTT. This translates into CASSFGQGRMDTQYF.